One and the same sample provided the 2 T cell receptor beta chains below, sequenced in a study of beta chain features in type 1 diabetes. General study results and limits: Among all four CD4+ subsets, Type 1 diabetes patients had TCRB CDR3s that were moderately but significantly shorter.

Isolated RNA was reverse transcribed in full, so expressed TCRB transcripts were sequenced. TCRdb's copy holds only in-frame clones and misses some; the assay was immunoSEQ multiplex PCR. This sample has more than 250,000 clones, with about a fifth found just once. Antigens of these TCRs are unknown. Sequencing input: naive CD4+ T cells from blood. The source of these receptors is a middle-aged woman with type 1 diabetes.

This clone was seen only a few times. The rearrangement uses TRBV6-5 and TRBJ1-1; D not resolved. Trimming took off 0 bases at V and 2 bases at J, with 10 bases between the two ends. Germline V gene sequence: CDR1 MNHEY, CDR2 SVGAGI. The CDR3 sequence is 15 residues long. The CDR3 here is CASSYSNLGNTEAFF. The CDR3 DNA reads as TGTGCCAGCAGTTACTCGAATTTGGGCAACACTGAAGCTTTCTTT.

This clone has just a few counts. This chain uses TRBV7-2 with TRBJ1-1; D uncertain. Trimming pared 1 base from V and 1 base from J, leaving 10 bases between. CDR1 is SGHTA and CDR2 is FQGNSA in the germline V gene. This CDR3 spans 15 amino acids. CDR3 coding DNA: TGTGCCAGCAGCTTAGGCCCGGGGTCGAACACTGAAGCTTTCTTT. Translating gives CASSLGPGSNTEAFF.